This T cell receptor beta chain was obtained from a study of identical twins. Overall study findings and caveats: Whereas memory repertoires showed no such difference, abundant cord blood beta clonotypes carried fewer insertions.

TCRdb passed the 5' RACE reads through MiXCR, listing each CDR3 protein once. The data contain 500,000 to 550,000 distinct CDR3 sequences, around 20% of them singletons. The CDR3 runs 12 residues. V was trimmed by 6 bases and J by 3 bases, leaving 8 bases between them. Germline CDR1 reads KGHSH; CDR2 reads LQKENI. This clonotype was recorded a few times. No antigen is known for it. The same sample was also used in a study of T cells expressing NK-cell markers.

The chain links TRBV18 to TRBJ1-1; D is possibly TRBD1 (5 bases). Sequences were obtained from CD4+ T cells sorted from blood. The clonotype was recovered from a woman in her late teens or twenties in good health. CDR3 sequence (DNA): TGTGCCAGCTCGGGGACCGACACTGAAGCTTTCTTT. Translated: CASSGTDTEAFF.